This T cell receptor beta chain was recovered during a study of yellow fever vaccine responses in identical twins. General study findings and limits: Reportedly, twins showed a vaccine T cell response that looked partly convergent and partly personalized.

The table lists this clonotype with a count of one. The antigen remains unidentified. TCRdb recomputed calls from the RT-PCR reads with MiXCR, one row per CDR3 protein. This table holds thousands of distinct CDR3 sequences, roughly 81% found once. This sequence was found in a woman aged 18-30 years who received the yellow fever vaccine. The specimen was T cells from blood (PBMCs), unsorted or a sorted subset (not recorded which), collected before or after yellow fever vaccination (not recorded which).

CDR3 nucleotides: TGTGCCAGCAGCGTTGGGGAGCAGTTCTTC. Protein sequence: CASSVGEQFF. The J gene is TRBJ2-1, the V gene TRBV9; no firm D call. The CDR3 length is 10 residues. Germline V gives CDR1 SGDLS, CDR2 YYNGEE. V lost 2 bases and J 10 bases, leaving 4 bases between the germline ends.